This passage covers 31 T cell receptor beta chains from one sample sequenced in a study of OX40 agonist ivuxolimab in advanced cancers. This table comes from immunoSEQ multiplex PCR, and its TCRdb copy is limited to in-frame clones, with some not included. The sample includes some 81,000 clones, roughly 84% seen only once; the top ten take 6.2%. Sequenced material: CD4+ or CD8+ T cells sorted from blood, taken in a trial of the OX40 agonist ivuxolimab. The receptors here all came from an adult with an advanced solid tumor such as melanoma, head and neck, liver or kidney cancer.

The chain employs TRBV11-2 and TRBJ1-2; possibly TRBD1 for D (6 bases). Trimming took 3 bases from V and 7 from J, leaving 15 bases between them. The CDR3 runs to 14 residues. CDR1 and CDR2 from the germline V gene are SGHAT and FQNNGV. The CDR3 protein is CASSLSGTKGGYTF. The CDR3 DNA reads as TGTGCCAGCAGCTTGTCCGGGACAAAGGGTGGCTACACCTTC.

The chain recombines TRBV11-2 with TRBJ2-1; 7 nucleotides match TRBD2. Per the germline V gene, CDR1 is SGHAT and CDR2 is FQNNGV. V was clipped by 0 bases and J by 6 bases; unmatched bases: 8. This CDR3 contains 16 residues. The CDR3 DNA is TGTGCCAGCAGCTTAGATGGCGGGAGCCTGATCAATGAGCAGTTCTTC. Translation: CASSLDGGSLINEQFF.

The chain employs TRBV9 and TRBJ2-5, with 8 bases that match TRBD2. Germline V gives CDR1 SGDLS, CDR2 YYNGEE. Losses at the gene ends were 0 bases for V and 3 bases for J; bases not matched to a gene: 4. This CDR3 has 15 residues. This CDR3 is CASSVGRTSKETQYF. The CDR3 DNA sequence: TGTGCCAGCAGCGTAGGTAGGACTAGCAAAGAGACCCAGTACTTC.

This clone was detected once. The V and J genes are TRBV9 and TRBJ2-2; D not resolved. Germline V gene lookup returns CDR1 SGDLS and CDR2 YYNGEE. The CDR3 loop spans 13 amino acids. With 3 bases removed from V and 3 bases from J, the gap between germline ends came to 6 bases. The CDR3 here is CASSESHTGELFF. The CDR3 nucleotides are TGTGCCAGCAGCGAGTCTCACACCGGGGAGCTGTTTTTT. The full variable domain, its missing parts supplied by reference TRBV9 and TRBJ2-2, is DSGVTQTPKHLITATGQRVTLRCSPRSGDLSVYWYQQSLDQGLQFLIQYYNGEERAKGNILERFSAQQFPDLHSELNLSSLELGDSALYFCASSESHTGELFFGEGSRLTVL.

This clone showed up just a few times. The chain joins TRBV29-1 to TRBJ1-2; D is ambiguous. Trimming removed 5 bases at V and 3 bases at J, with 13 bases between. Germline V gene data show CDR1 as SQVTM and CDR2 as ANQGSEA. This CDR3 has 13 amino acids. Here the CDR3 DNA reads TGCAGCGTTCTGAGAGGGTCGGACTATGGCTACACCTTC. It encodes CSVLRGSDYGYTF.

The chain joins TRBV4-1 to TRBJ2-2; possibly TRBD1 for D (6 bases). CDR3 length equals 18 residues. The V end lost 0 bases, the J end lost 0 bases, and 14 bases lay between the germline ends. Germline V gene sequence: CDR1 MGHRA, CDR2 YSYEKL. CDR3 sequence (DNA): TGCGCCAGCAGCCAAGAATCGCTAAGGACAGCGAACACCGGGGAGCTGTTTTTT. Translated, it gives CASSQESLRTANTGELFF.

J is TRBJ2-7 and V is TRBV6-5; 7 bases agree with TRBD1. The trim removed 6 bases at V and 3 bases at J, leaving 2 bases unmatched. Germline V gene data show CDR1 as MNHEY and CDR2 as SVGAGI. The CDR3 spans 12 residues. The chain's CDR3 is CASSRQGYEQYF. The CDR3 region has the DNA TGTGCCAGCAGCCGACAGGGCTACGAGCAGTACTTC.

The chain has TRBV5-1 and TRBJ1-1; a possible D gene is TRBD1 (5 bases). Trimming took 0 bases from V and 5 from J, leaving 11 bases between them. The CDR3 is 14 residues long. CDR1 is SGHRS, CDR2 YFSETQ, per germline. The CDR3 coding sequence is TGCGCCAGCAGCTTGGCCGACCAGGGTACTGAAGCTTTCTTT. Encoded protein: CASSLADQGTEAFF.

The rearrangement links TRBV11-3 to TRBJ2-1; 9 bases map to TRBD1. V was pared by 5 bases and J by 1 base, with 3 bases of the junction left unmatched. Germline values: CDR1 SGHNT, CDR2 YENEEA. CDR3 length: 15 residues. The CDR3 nucleotides read TGTGCCAGCAGCCGACAGGGGGGATCCTACAATGAGCAGTTCTTC. Protein sequence: CASSRQGGSYNEQFF.

CDR3 in amino acids: CASSLGTYNEQFF. The CDR3 bases are TGCGCCAGCAGCTTGGGCACTTACAATGAGCAGTTCTTC. The chain is built from TRBV5-1 and TRBJ2-1; D unclear. V was trimmed by 0 bases and J by 4 bases, leaving 5 bases between them. Germline-derived CDR1 and CDR2 are SGHRS and YFSETQ. The CDR3 sequence is 13 residues long.

In DNA, the CDR3 is TGCGCCAGCAGCCAAGGTTTTGCGGGGGACAATCAGCCCCAGCATTTT. This gives the protein CASSQGFAGDNQPQHF. J is TRBJ1-5 and V is TRBV4-3, with D perhaps TRBD1 (5 bases). CDR1 is LGHNA and CDR2 is YSLEER in the germline V gene. The CDR3 totals 16 residues. The V end lost 1 base, the J end lost 3 bases, and 13 bases lay between the germline ends.

The rearrangement links TRBV6-5 to TRBJ2-7; D remains unclear. The CDR3 runs 13 residues. V gave up 4 bases and J gave up 2 bases, with 9 bases separating them. The germline CDR1 and CDR2 sequences are MNHEY and SVGAGI. The CDR3 sequence: CASSWTGPYEQYF. CDR3 bases: TGTGCCAGCAGTTGGACCGGCCCCTACGAGCAGTACTTC.

This clone was picked up one time. The chain carries TRBV5-6 and TRBJ1-1, with 7 bases fitting TRBD1. CDR1 is SGHDT and CDR2 is YYEEEE in the germline V gene. This CDR3 comprises 15 residues. V dropped 0 bases and J dropped 4; count of bases not matched to a gene: 6. This CDR3 reads CASSLDTGAGTEAFF. CDR3 bases: TGTGCCAGCAGCTTGGATACAGGGGCGGGCACTGAAGCTTTCTTT.

The rearrangement links TRBV19 to TRBJ2-7, with D hard to call. Germline assignment: CDR1 LNHDA and CDR2 SQIVND (reference sequence). Trimming stripped 1 base from V and 6 bases from J, with 10 bases between. This CDR3 is built from 13 residues. DNA for the CDR3: TGTGCCAGTAGTATAGGCGGCAGGTTCGAGCAGTACTTC. It encodes CASSIGGRFEQYF. The whole variable domain, remainder taken from reference TRBV19 and TRBJ2-7, is DGGITQSPKYLFRKEGQNVTLSCEQNLNHDAMYWYRQDPGQGLRLIYYSQIVNDFQKGDIAEGYSVSREKKESFPLTVTSAQKNPTAFYLCASSIGGRFEQYFGPGTRLTVT.

The chain is built from TRBV5-4 and TRBJ1-1, with D hard to call. In germline, CDR1 is SGHNT, CDR2 YYREEE (reference sequence). The germline V and J ends were trimmed by 5 bases and 6 bases, with 14 bases remaining between them. The CDR3 consists of 13 residues. This chain's CDR3 is CASSPSGRPEAFF. CDR3 bases: TGTGCCAGCAGTCCCTCCGGGCGCCCTGAAGCTTTCTTT. Full variable domain (missing parts from reference TRBV5-4 and TRBJ1-1): ETGVTQSPTHLIKTRGQQVTLRCSSQSGHNTVSWYQQALGQGPQFIFQYYREEENGRGNFPPRFSGLQFPNYSSELNVNALELDDSALYLCASSPSGRPEAFFGQGTRLTVV.

This chain links TRBV5-6 with TRBJ2-5; TRBD1 matches 10 bases. V lost 3 bases to trimming and J lost 5 bases; unmatched junction nucleotides: 7. The CDR3 spans 15 residues. Germline V gene lookup returns CDR1 SGHDT and CDR2 YYEEEE. The chain's CDR3 is CASSSVRTGGETQYF. The CDR3 bases are TGTGCCAGCAGCTCCGTCAGGACAGGGGGGGAGACCCAGTACTTC.

This clone was counted a single time. This chain links TRBV2 with TRBJ1-2, with no clear D. Per germline, CDR1 SNHLY and CDR2 FYNNEI. V was cut by 5 bases and J by 2 bases, with 9 bases left in between. The CDR3 contains 13 residues. This chain's CDR3 is CASSIQRNYGYTF. CDR3 in DNA: TGTGCCAGCAGTATACAGAGAAACTATGGCTACACCTTC.

V is TRBV30 and J is TRBJ2-6; no clear D gene. The CDR3 runs to 13 residues. Germline V CDR1 and CDR2: GTSNPN, SVGIG (reference sequence). V dropped 4 bases and J dropped 0 bases, with 4 bases sitting between them. This CDR3 is CAWKYSGANVLTF. The CDR3 DNA follows: TGTGCCTGGAAATACTCTGGGGCCAACGTCCTGACTTTC.

This chain joins TRBV7-3 and TRBJ2-1; 9 bases align to TRBD2. The V gene's germline CDR1 is SGHTA and CDR2 FQGTGA. The CDR3 covers 16 residues. V shed 0 bases, J shed 2 bases, and the junction held 2 bases outside the gene matches. CDR3 sequence (DNA): TGTGCCAGCAGCTTAACTCGGACTAGCGCCTACAATGAGCAGTTCTTC. This gives the protein CASSLTRTSAYNEQFF.

V and J are TRBV21-1 and TRBJ2-1; the D call of TRBD2 is as the table states it, not checked on the DNA. TRBV21-1 is a pseudogene locus. This CDR3 contains 18 residues. The CDR3 sequence: CASINNGTSALGDNEQFF. CDR3 bases: TGTGCCAGCATCAATAACGGGACTAGCGCCCTGGGAGACAATGAGCAGTTCTTC.

The chain joins TRBV2 to TRBJ2-7, with unresolved D. The V end was cut by 6 bases, the J end by 0 bases, with 12 bases between. Per the germline V gene, CDR1 is SNHLY and CDR2 is FYNNEI. The CDR3 covers 14 residues. CDR3 protein: CASSPDQFSYEQYF. CDR3 DNA: TGTGCCAGCAGCCCTGACCAATTCTCCTACGAGCAGTACTTC.

The J gene is TRBJ2-5, the V gene TRBV5-1, with 12 bases fitting TRBD2. In germline, CDR1 is SGHRS, CDR2 YFSETQ. Trimming cost V 3 bases and J 13 bases; bases outside gene matches: 7. The CDR3 sequence is 13 residues long. The CDR3 region is CASSSTSGGQTYF. The CDR3 nucleotides read TGCGCCAGCAGCTCCACTAGCGGGGGGCAGACGTACTTC.

This chain links TRBV11-3 with TRBJ2-7; 7 positions agree with TRBD1. V lost 1 base, J lost 4 bases, and 4 bases stayed unmatched. CDR1 and CDR2 (germline): SGHNT, YENEEA. The CDR3 has 14 amino acids. Here the CDR3 reads CASSLGTGIYEQYF. In DNA form, the CDR3 reads TGTGCCAGCAGCTTAGGGACAGGAATTTACGAGCAGTACTTC.

This chain's CDR3 is CASSGRGSTDTQYF. DNA of the CDR3: TGTGCCAGTAGTGGCAGGGGTTCGACAGATACGCAGTATTTT. This chain links TRBV19 with TRBJ2-3; TRBD1 might be the D (6 bases). Between the trimmed V and J ends, which lost 5 bases and 3 bases, there was a span of 12 bases. Germline-derived CDR1 and CDR2 are LNHDA and SQIVND (reference sequence). The CDR3 contains 14 residues.

This chain links TRBV28 with TRBJ2-7; 7 nucleotides agree with TRBD1. The germline CDR1 and CDR2 sequences are MDHEN and SYDVKM. The CDR3 spans 13 residues. V lost 5 bases to trimming and J lost 4 bases; unmatched junction nucleotides: 5. The CDR3 DNA reads TGTGCCAGCAGTGTGGGCAGGGGGTACGAGCAGTACTTC. The encoded protein is CASSVGRGYEQYF. The full variable domain, in which reference TRBV28 and TRBJ2-7 provide the parts outside the CDR3, is DVKVTQSSRYLVKRTGEKVFLECVQDMDHENMFWYRQDPGLGLRLIYFSYDVKMKEKGDIPEGYSVSREKKERFSLILESASTNQTSMYLCASSVGRGYEQYFGPGTRLTVT.

V usage is TRBV9 and J usage is TRBJ2-2; D unresolved. V was pared by 0 bases and J by 2 bases, with 8 bases between. The CDR3 spans 15 residues. CDR1 is SGDLS, CDR2 YYNGEE, per germline. CDR3 amino acids: CASSVGLGNTGELFF. The CDR3 DNA sequence: TGTGCCAGCAGCGTAGGACTCGGCAACACCGGGGAGCTGTTTTTT.

V is TRBV19 and J is TRBJ2-3; D might be TRBD1 (6 bases). Looked up from germline, CDR1 is LNHDA and CDR2 is SQIVND (reference sequence). The CDR3 runs 16 residues. Deletions cut 5 bases from V and 1 base from J, with 16 bases between. CDR3 nucleotide sequence: TGTGCCAGTAGTGTCTTACAGGGTGGGCGCACAGATACGCAGTATTTT. The encoded protein is CASSVLQGGRTDTQYF.

This chain uses TRBV5-6 with TRBJ1-6; TRBD1 agrees at 7 bases. The CDR3 extends over 15 amino acids. J was trimmed by 7 bases and V by 0 bases; bases with no gene match: 4. Germline CDR1 reads SGHDT; CDR2 reads YYEEEE. The CDR3 spells CASSLGFRGNSPLHF. The CDR3 DNA reads TGTGCCAGCAGCTTGGGATTCAGGGGGAATTCACCCCTCCACTTT.

V and J are TRBV19 and TRBJ1-4, with a possible D match to TRBD1 (5 bases). There are 13 residues in the CDR3. Germline CDR1 reads LNHDA; CDR2 reads SQIVND (reference sequence). The V and J ends lost 7 bases and 7 bases respectively, with 13 bases between them. Here the CDR3 reads CASTSGFREKLFF. The CDR3, as DNA: TGTGCCAGTACCTCAGGGTTTCGTGAAAAACTGTTTTTT.

This chain uses TRBV5-1 with TRBJ2-2; 10 bases fit TRBD1. Germline V gene lookup returns CDR1 SGHRS and CDR2 YFSETQ. This CDR3 region has 16 residues. The trim removed 4 bases at V and 5 bases at J, leaving 8 bases unmatched. CDR3 loop: CASSKGQGQGTGELFF. CDR3 DNA: TGCGCCAGCAGCAAGGGACAGGGGCAAGGAACCGGGGAGCTGTTTTTT.

The chain has TRBV7-2 and TRBJ1-2; tentative D call: TRBD1 (5 bases). The CDR3 extends over 13 amino acids. Germline-derived CDR1 and CDR2 are SGHTA and FQGNSA. V was trimmed by 0 bases and J by 8 bases, leaving 10 bases between them. CDR3 nucleotides: TGTGCCAGCAGCTTAGCGCAGGGTTACGGCTACACCTTC. It is translated as CASSLAQGYGYTF.